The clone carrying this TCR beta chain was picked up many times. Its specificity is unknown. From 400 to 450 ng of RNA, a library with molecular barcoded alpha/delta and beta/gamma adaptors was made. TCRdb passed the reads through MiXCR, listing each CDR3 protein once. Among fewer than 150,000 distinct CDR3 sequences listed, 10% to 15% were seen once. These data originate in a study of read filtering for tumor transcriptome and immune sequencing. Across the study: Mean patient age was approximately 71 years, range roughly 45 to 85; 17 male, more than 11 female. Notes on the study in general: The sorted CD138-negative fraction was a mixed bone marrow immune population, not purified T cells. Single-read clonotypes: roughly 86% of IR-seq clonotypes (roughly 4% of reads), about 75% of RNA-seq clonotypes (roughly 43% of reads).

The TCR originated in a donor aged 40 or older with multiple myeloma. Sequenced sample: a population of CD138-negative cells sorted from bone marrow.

The CDR3 is CASSLDPGGGTDTQYF. In DNA form, the CDR3 reads TGTGCCAGCAGTTTAGATCCAGGGGGCGGCACAGATACGCAGTATTTT. The chain combines TRBV12-3 or TRBV12-4 with TRBJ2-3; 8 bases match TRBD1. The CDR3 is 16 residues long. The V and J ends lost 1 base and 1 base, in that order; junction bases with no gene match: 4.